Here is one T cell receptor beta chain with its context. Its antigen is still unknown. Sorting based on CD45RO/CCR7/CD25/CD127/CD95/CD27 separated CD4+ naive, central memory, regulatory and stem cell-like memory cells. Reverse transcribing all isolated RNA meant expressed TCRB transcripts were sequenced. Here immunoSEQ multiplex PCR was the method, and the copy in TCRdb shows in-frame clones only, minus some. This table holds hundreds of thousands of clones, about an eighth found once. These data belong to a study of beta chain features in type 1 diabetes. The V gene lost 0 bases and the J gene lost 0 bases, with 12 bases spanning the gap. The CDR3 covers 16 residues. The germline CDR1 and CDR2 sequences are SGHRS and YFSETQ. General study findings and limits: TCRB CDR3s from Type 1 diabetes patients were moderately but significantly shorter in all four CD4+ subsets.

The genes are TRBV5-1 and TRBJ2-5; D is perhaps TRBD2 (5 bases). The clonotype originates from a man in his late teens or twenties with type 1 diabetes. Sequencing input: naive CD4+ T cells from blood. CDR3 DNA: TGCGCCAGCAGCTTGGGACTAATAGGGTACCAAGAGACCCAGTACTTC. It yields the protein CASSLGLIGYQETQYF.